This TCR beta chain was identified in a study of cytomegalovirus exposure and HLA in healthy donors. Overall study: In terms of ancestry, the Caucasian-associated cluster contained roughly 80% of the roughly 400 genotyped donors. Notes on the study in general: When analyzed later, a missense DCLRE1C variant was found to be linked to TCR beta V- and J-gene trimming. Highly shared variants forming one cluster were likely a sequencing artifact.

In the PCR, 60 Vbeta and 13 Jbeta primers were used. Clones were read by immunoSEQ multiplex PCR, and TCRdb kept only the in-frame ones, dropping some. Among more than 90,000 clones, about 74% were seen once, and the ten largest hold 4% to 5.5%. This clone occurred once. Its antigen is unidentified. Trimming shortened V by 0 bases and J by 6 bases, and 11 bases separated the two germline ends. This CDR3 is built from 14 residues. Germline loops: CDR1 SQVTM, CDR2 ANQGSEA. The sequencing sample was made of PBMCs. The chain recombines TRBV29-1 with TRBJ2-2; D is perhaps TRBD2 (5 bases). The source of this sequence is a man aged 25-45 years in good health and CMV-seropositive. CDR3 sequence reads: CSVEERGVAGELFF. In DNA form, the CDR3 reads TGCAGCGTTGAAGAACGGGGTGTCGCCGGGGAGCTGTTTTTT.